This record covers a single T cell receptor (beta chain). V lost 0 bases and J lost 8, with 16 bases in between. Germline loops: CDR1 MNHEY, CDR2 SVGAGI. The CDR3 extends over 16 amino acids. The data belong to a study of blood T cell repertoires in COVID-19. Produced via immunoSEQ multiplex PCR; TCRdb's table is partial and in-frame only. The table records roughly 77,000 clones, 80% of them present only once. This clonotype was obtained from a woman aged 70-85 years with acute or convalescent COVID-19. The chain carries TRBV6-5 and TRBJ1-4; the D gene is possibly TRBD1 (6 bases). Sequencing input: peripheral blood. CDR3 nucleotide sequence: TGTGCCAGCAGTTACTCGGACAGAGCGATTGGGGAAAAACTGTTTTTT. Residues: CASSYSDRAIGEKLFF.